This is a list of T cell receptor beta chains from one sample in a study of blood T cell repertoires in COVID-19. The method was immunoSEQ multiplex PCR; TCRdb's version includes in-frame clones alone and lacks a portion of them. The sample yields hundreds of thousands of clones, about 87% seen once. Source material: peripheral blood. The receptors originated from a woman in her 70s with COVID-19, enrolled during active disease. The CDR3 runs from the conserved cysteine through the conserved F or W.

V	CDR3
TRBV19	CASSTRLGFNEKLFF
TRBV11-3	CASSLGGGILYEQYF
TRBV9	CASSVERGLNTEAFF
TRBV9	CASSYRLAASSYNEQFF
TRBV12-3/TRBV12-4	CASSSRAGAPLHF
TRBV4-1	CASSQAPVVGNTIYF
TRBV11-1	CASSLDLTGDTGELFF
TRBV4-1	CASSHLSGNSYNEQFF
TRBV11-2	CASSLVVDSNYGYTF
TRBV11-2	CASSLIVYEQYF
TRBV7-3	CASSELAGGADTQYF
TRBV5-4	CASSYDSRRGAEQFF
TRBV28	CASSRNQHGAYEQYF
TRBV28	CASSTLAGWYEQYF
TRBV28	CASIRAGQGYDEQYF
TRBV29-1	CSVEVTGTGDREQYF
TRBV5-4	CASSLDTSGANVLTF
TRBV10-3	CAISDIEGREQYF
TRBV4-2	CASSHLERTDTQYF
TRBV9	CASSVDGTSGLTGELFF
TRBV3-1/TRBV3-2	CASSQVLGNYGYTF
TRBV2	CASSEVGAGGKDTQYF
TRBV21-1	CASSPGTATANYGYTF
TRBV4-1	CASSSTQGQRNEQFF
TRBV6-2/TRBV6-3	CASSYSRQGARETQYF
TRBV6-2/TRBV6-3	CASSSLDERGHSNQPQHF
TRBV2	CASNSGRRQPQHF
TRBV6-5	CASSRAAGNPYEQYF
TRBV6-5	CASSSYDSYEQYF
TRBV2	CASSPTSGSGNEQFF
TRBV24-1	CATSEGQGTAGANVLTF
TRBV6-5	CASSPTYRVHQPQHF
TRBV18	CASSPRGGAGTEAFF
TRBV11-3	CASSLAGGNSGNTIYF
TRBV30	CASRGRYEQYF
TRBV15	CATSRDRDYEQYF
TRBV28	CASSLWAGNAGNEQFF
TRBV19	CASSIARGMNTEAFF
TRBV10-3	CAIRQGEEGYTF
TRBV10-3	CAISEWAPGPQHF
TRBV6-4	CASSDPHTTTQYF
TRBV12-5	CASGSGQGARSNEQFF
TRBV3-1/TRBV3-2	CASSQFLAGAAYNEQFF
TRBV24-1	CATSDGGGYGYTF
TRBV5-4	CASSLDRGLQETQYF
TRBV27	CASSDAGTGNYGYTF
TRBV6-5	CASQGGGNTIYF
TRBV2	CASSKLAASTDTQYF
TRBV12-3/TRBV12-4	CASSLGTGNEQFF
TRBV11-2	CASSLGAGPNYGYTF
TRBV5-4	CASSPDITQETQYF